This TCR beta chain was retrieved from a study of response to subunit inactivated influenza vaccine. Findings of the study overall: Seasonal influenza vaccination, on each occasion, was suggested by the authors to recruit few new T cells.

This clonotype appeared a few times. Antigen: not known. Via MiXCR, TCRdb re-called the RT-PCR reads, giving one row per CDR3 protein. In the table there are roughly 190,000 distinct CDR3 sequences, about 15% of which are singletons. The material sequenced was CD8+ T cells sorted from PBMCs, taken roughly 5 days after vaccination. This sequence originates from a man aged 50 to 60 who received an inactivated influenza vaccine.

CDR3 sequence: CASSQDNLGIAKNIQYF. CDR3 in DNA: TGCGCCAGCAGCCAAGACAATCTGGGGATAGCCAAAAACATTCAGTACTTC. The genes are TRBV4-3 and TRBJ2-4; no firm D call. The V end lost 0 bases, the J end lost 0 bases, and 12 bases lay between the germline ends. Per the germline V gene, CDR1 is LGHNA and CDR2 is YSLEER. The CDR3 has 17 residues.